The 11 T cell receptor beta chains in this list originate from one sample, sequenced in a study of T cell repertoires in cytomegalovirus infection. MiXCR, applied by TCRdb to the reads, yields one record per CDR3 protein. The sample comprises some 480,000 distinct CDR3 sequences, about 33% of which are singletons, and about a sixth rests with the top ten. These receptors have no known antigen. The source was cultured PBMCs, collected from culture after CMV antigen stimulation. Receptors originate from a human donor in good health (CMV status not recorded). Some clones in this sample may be carry-over from other donors' samples.

The chain carries TRBV5-4 and TRBJ1-1, with TRBD1 as a possible D gene (5 bases). The CDR3 sequence is 13 residues long. CDR1 is SGHNT, CDR2 YYREEE, per germline (reference sequence). V lost 2 bases and J lost 7, with 12 bases in between. CDR3 loop: CASSLGGEGEAFF. DNA of the CDR3: TGTGCCAGCAGCTTAGGAGGGGAAGGTGAAGCTTTCTTT.

The chain combines TRBV28 with TRBJ2-7, with TRBD1 matching 7 bases. The CDR3 consists of 12 residues. The V gene end was trimmed by 8 bases and the J gene end by 2 bases; junction bases not matched to a gene: 3. Germline assignment: CDR1 MDHEN and CDR2 SYDVKM. The chain's CDR3 is CASRDRAYEQYF. The CDR3 DNA reads as TGTGCCAGCCGGGACAGAGCCTACGAGCAGTACTTC.

This rearrangement joins TRBV19 to TRBJ2-1; tentatively, D is TRBD1 (5 bases). Trimming pared 5 bases from V and 1 base from J, leaving 21 bases between. CDR1 and CDR2 (germline): LNHDA, SQIVND (reference sequence). This CDR3 spans 18 amino acids. In DNA form, the CDR3 reads TGTGCCAGTAGTCTTCAGATAGGGGTATGGTTATCCTACAATGAGCAGTTCTTC. This gives the protein CASSLQIGVWLSYNEQFF.

The chain employs TRBV6-2 or TRBV6-3 and TRBJ1-1; D gene unclear. The CDR3 sequence is 17 residues long. V dropped 2 bases and J dropped 1 base, with 17 bases sitting between them. Germline V gene sequence: CDR1 MNHEY, CDR2 SVGEGT. CDR3 residues: CASSYGGIAAPNTEAFF. In DNA, the CDR3 is TGTGCCAGCAGTTACGGAGGAATTGCGGCCCCGAACACTGAAGCTTTCTTT.

CDR3 in DNA: TGTGCCAGTACCACAGGGGGCGCGGGCACTGAAGCTTTCTTT. Encoded protein: CASTTGGAGTEAFF. The chain combines TRBV19 with TRBJ1-1, with 9 positions matching TRBD1. V was pared by 7 bases and J by 4 bases, with 7 bases of the junction left unmatched. Germline V CDR1 and CDR2: LNHDA, SQIVND (reference sequence). The CDR3 sequence is 14 residues long.

This clonotype has a handful of counts. The chain joins TRBV12-5 to TRBJ1-5, with D hard to call. V was clipped by 6 bases and J by 2 bases, with 14 bases between them. Germline V lookup: CDR1 LGHNT, CDR2 FRNRAP. The CDR3 is made up of 15 amino acids. The CDR3 here is CASGLAPGGNQPQHF. In DNA, the CDR3 is TGTGCTAGTGGCCTAGCCCCGGGCGGCAATCAGCCCCAGCATTTT.

The V call is TRBV7-6, the J call TRBJ2-1; 8 nucleotides agree with TRBD2. Germline V CDR1 and CDR2: SGHVS, FNYEAQ. There are 15 residues in the CDR3. The V segment lost 5 bases and the J segment 2 bases; nucleotides outside the gene matches: 5. CDR3 nucleotides: TGTGCCAGCAGCGCCCAACTAGCGGCCTACAATGAGCAGTTCTTC. This encodes CASSAQLAAYNEQFF. Looking up the rest from reference TRBV7-6 and TRBJ2-1 gives the full variable domain: GAGVSQSPRYKVTKRGQDVALRCDPISGHVSLYWYRQALGQGPEFLTYFNYEAQQDKSGLPNDRFSAERPEGSISTLTIQRTEQRDSAMYRCASSAQLAAYNEQFFGPGTRLTVL.

The chain combines TRBV5-6 with TRBJ1-5, with D uncertain. Germline V gives CDR1 SGHDT, CDR2 YYEEEE. Deletions cut 0 bases from V and 9 bases from J, with 10 bases between. The CDR3 is 13 amino acids. The CDR3 loop reads CASSLAVTGPQHF. CDR3 sequence (DNA): TGTGCCAGCAGCTTGGCAGTGACTGGGCCCCAGCATTTT.

This chain connects TRBV2 to TRBJ2-1; TRBD2 agrees at 13 bases. The CDR3 covers 20 residues. The ends lost 0 bases at V and 5 bases at J; junction bases unmatched: 13. Germline V gives CDR1 SNHLY, CDR2 FYNNEI. The CDR3 sequence is CASSEASGTSGIAGNNEQFF. The CDR3 nucleotides are TGTGCCAGCAGTGAAGCAAGTGGGACTAGCGGGATCGCCGGAAACAATGAGCAGTTCTTC.

The V and J genes are TRBV5-1 and TRBJ2-7; TRBD1 matches at 7 bases. Germline assignment: CDR1 SGHRS and CDR2 YFSETQ. The V gene end was trimmed by 4 bases and the J gene end by 3 bases; junction bases not matched to a gene: 13. The CDR3 covers 16 residues. DNA of the CDR3: TGCGCCAGCAGCCTAAGGACAGGAAGCGACCTCTACGAGCAGTACTTC. Its translation: CASSLRTGSDLYEQYF.

This chain connects TRBV6-2 or TRBV6-3 to TRBJ2-1, with 8 bases matching TRBD2. This CDR3 comprises 17 residues. Per the germline V gene, CDR1 is MNHEY and CDR2 is SVGEGT. Trimming at V came to 4 bases and at J to 6 bases, leaving 14 bases not matched to a gene. This CDR3 is CASSLVSSGRVVNEQFF. In DNA, the CDR3 is TGTGCCAGCAGTTTAGTTTCGAGCGGGAGAGTGGTCAATGAGCAGTTCTTC.